The clone carrying this T cell receptor (beta chain) was detected many times. The V and J ends lost 3 bases and 5 bases, in that order; junction bases with no gene match: 8. The CDR3 runs to 15 residues. Germline CDR1 MGHRA, CDR2 YSYEKL. The record originates from a study of T-cell reconstitution after alpha-beta-depleted transplantation in children. Unique molecular identifiers were incorporated when the TCRbeta library was constructed. Via MiXCR, TCRdb re-called the PCR reads, giving one row per CDR3 protein. The sample includes fewer than 25,000 distinct CDR3 sequences, roughly a tenth of them seen just once.

The sequences come from PBMCs from the stem cell graft donor, collected from the stem cell graft. The TCR originated in a human donor who donated a stem cell graft to a child with chronic granulomatous disease. V usage is TRBV4-1 and J usage is TRBJ1-1, with TRBD1 identical over 8 bases. CDR3 region: CASSHPAGGRTEAFF. In DNA form, the CDR3 reads TGCGCCAGCAGCCACCCCGCAGGGGGCAGGACTGAAGCTTTCTTT.